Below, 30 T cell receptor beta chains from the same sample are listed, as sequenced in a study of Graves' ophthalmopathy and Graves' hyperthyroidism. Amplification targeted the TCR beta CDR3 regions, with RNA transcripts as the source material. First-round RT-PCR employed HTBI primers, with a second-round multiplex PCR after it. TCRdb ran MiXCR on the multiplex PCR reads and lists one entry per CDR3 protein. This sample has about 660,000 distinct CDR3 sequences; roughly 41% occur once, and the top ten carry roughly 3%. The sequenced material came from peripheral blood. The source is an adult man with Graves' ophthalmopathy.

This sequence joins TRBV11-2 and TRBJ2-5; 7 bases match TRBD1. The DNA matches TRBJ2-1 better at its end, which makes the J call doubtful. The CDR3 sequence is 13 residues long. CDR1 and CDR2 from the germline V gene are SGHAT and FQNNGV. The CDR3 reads CAMGQLSYNEQFF. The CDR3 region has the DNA TGTGCCATGGGACAGCTCTCCTACAATGAGCAGTTCTTC.

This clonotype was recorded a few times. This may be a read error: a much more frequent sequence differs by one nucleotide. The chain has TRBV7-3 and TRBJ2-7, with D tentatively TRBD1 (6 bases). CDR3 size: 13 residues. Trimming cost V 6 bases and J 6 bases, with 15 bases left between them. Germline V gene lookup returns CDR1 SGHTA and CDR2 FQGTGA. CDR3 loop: CASSLGHLCEQYF. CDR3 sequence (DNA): TGTGCCAGCAGTTTGGGACACCTTTGCGAGCAGTACTTC.

Here the CDR3 reads CASSPKAGNTEAFF. The CDR3 coding sequence is TGTGCCAGCAGTCCCAAAGCAGGGAACACTGAAGCTTTCTTT. This chain uses TRBV7-9 with TRBJ1-1; D not certain. There are 14 residues in the CDR3. Trimming cost V 6 bases and J 1 base, with 12 bases left between them. Germline V gene lookup returns CDR1 SEHNR and CDR2 FQNEAQ (reference sequence).

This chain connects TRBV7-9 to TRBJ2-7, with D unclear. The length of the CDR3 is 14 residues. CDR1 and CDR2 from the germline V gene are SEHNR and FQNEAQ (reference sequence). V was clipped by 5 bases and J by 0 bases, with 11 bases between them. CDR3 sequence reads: CASSPWGSSYEQYF. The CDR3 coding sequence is TGTGCCAGCAGCCCCTGGGGAAGCTCCTACGAGCAGTACTTC.

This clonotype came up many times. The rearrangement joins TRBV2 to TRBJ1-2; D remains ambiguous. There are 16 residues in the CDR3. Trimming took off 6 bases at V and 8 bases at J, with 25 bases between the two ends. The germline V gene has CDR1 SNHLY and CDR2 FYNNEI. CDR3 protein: CASRLDGRSAMEGYTF. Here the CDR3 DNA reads TGTGCCAGCAGGCTGGACGGGCGGTCGGCGATGGAAGGCTACACCTTC.

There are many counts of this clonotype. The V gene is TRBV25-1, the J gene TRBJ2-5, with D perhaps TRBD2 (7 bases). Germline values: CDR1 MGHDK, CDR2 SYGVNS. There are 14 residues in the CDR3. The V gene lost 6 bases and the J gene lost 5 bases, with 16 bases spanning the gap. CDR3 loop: CASSGGHLQETQYF. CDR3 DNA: TGTGCCAGCAGCGGGGGGCACCTCCAGGAGACCCAGTACTTC.

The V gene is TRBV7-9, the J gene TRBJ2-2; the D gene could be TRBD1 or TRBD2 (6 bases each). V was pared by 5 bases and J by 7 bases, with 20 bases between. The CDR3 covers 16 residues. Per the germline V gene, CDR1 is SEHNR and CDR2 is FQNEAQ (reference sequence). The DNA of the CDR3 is TGTGCCAGCAGCCAAGAAGTGGGGGGCCCCCACGGGGAGCTGTTTTTT. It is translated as CASSQEVGGPHGELFF.

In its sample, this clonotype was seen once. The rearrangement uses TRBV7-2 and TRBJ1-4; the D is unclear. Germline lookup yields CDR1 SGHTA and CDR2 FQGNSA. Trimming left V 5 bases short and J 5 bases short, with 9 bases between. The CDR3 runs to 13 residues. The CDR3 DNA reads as TGTGCCAGCAGCGAATCCGGGAATGAAAAACTGTTTTTT. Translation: CASSESGNEKLFF.

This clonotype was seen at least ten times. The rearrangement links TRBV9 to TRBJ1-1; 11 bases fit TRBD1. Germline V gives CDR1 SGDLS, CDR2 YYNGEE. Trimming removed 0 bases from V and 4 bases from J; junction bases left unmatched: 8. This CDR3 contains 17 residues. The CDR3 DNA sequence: TGTGCCAGCAGCGTAGGAATGGACAGGGGGCCTAGCACTGAAGCTTTCTTT. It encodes CASSVGMDRGPSTEAFF.

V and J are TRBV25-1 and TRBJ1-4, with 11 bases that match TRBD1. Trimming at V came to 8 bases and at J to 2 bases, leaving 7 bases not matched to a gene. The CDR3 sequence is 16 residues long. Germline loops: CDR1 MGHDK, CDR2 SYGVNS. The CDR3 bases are TGTGCCAGCGCCGGGACAGGGGGTTTCACTAATGAAAAACTGTTTTTT. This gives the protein CASAGTGGFTNEKLFF.

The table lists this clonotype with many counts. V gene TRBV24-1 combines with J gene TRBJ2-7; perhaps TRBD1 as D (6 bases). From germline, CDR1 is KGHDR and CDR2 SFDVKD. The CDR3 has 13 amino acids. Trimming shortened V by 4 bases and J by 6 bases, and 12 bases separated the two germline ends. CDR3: CATSEPTGPEQYF. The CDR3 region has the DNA TGTGCCACCAGTGAACCGACAGGTCCCGAGCAGTACTTC.

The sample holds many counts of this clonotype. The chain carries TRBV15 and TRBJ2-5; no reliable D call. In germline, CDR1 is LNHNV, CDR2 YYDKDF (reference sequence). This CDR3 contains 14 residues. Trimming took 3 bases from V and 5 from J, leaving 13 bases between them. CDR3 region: CATSSALRLETQYF. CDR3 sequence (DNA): TGTGCCACCAGCAGTGCATTGAGGTTGGAGACCCAGTACTTC.

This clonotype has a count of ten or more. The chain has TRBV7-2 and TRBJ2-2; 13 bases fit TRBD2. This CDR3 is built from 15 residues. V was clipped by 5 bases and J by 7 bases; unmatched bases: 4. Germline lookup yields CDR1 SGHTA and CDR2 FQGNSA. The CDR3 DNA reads TGTGCCAGCAGCAGGAGGACTAGCGGGAGCGGGGAGCTGTTTTTT. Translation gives CASSRRTSGSGELFF.

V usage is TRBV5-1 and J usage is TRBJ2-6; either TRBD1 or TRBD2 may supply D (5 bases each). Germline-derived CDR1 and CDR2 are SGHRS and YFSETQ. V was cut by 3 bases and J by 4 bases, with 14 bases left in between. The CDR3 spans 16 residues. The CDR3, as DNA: TGCGCCAGCAGCTACGGGACGGAACAGGGGGCCAACGTCCTGACTTTC. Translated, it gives CASSYGTEQGANVLTF.

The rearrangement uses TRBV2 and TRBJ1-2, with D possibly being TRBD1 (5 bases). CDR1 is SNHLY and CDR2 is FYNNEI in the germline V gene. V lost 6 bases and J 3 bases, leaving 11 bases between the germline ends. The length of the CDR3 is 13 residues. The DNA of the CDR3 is TGTGCCAGCAGGGGGGACGGGTACTATGGCTACACCTTC. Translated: CASRGDGYYGYTF.

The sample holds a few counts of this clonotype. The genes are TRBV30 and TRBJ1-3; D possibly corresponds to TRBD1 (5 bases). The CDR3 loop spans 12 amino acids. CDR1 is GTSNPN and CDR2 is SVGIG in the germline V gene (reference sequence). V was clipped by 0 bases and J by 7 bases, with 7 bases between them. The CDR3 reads CAWSVYRNTIYF. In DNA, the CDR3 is TGTGCCTGGAGTGTCTACAGGAACACCATATATTTT.

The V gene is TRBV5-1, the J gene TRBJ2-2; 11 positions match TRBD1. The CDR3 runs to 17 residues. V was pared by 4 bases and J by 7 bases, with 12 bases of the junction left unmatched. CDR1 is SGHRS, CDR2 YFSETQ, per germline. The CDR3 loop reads CASSIRTGTGGNGELFF. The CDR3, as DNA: TGCGCCAGCAGCATACGGACCGGGACAGGGGGTAACGGGGAGCTGTTTTTT.

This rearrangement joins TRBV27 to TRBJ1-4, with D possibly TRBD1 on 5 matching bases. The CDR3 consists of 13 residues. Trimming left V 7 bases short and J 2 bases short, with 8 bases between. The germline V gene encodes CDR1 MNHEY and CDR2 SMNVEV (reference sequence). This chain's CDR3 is CASTGGTNEKLFF. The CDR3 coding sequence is TGTGCCAGCACTGGGGGGACTAATGAAAAACTGTTTTTT.

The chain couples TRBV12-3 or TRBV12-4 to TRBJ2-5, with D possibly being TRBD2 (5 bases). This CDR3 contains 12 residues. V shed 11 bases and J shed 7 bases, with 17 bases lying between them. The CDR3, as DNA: TGTGCCGGCGTGGGAGTTGAGGGGACCCAGTACTTC. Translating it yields CAGVGVEGTQYF.

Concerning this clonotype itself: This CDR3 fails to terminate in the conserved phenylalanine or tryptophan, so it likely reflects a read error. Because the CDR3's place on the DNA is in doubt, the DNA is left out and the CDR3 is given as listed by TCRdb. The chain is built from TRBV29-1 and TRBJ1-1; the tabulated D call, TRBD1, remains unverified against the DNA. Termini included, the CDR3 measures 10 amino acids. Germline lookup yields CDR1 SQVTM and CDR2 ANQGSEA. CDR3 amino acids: CSVTGTASSS.

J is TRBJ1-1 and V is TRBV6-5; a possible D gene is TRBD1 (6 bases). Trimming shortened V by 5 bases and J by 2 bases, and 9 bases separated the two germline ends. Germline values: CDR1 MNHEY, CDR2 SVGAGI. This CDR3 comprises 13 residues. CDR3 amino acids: CASSGDINTEAFF. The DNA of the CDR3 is TGTGCCAGCAGTGGGGACATCAACACTGAAGCTTTCTTT.

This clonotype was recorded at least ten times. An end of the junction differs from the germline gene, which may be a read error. CDR3 coding DNA: TGTGCCAGCAGTTACTCGGTGAATCAGCCCCAGCATTTT. It is translated as CASSYSVNQPQHF. The chain links TRBV10-3 to TRBJ1-5; D is unresolved. The CDR3 consists of 13 residues. Per germline, CDR1 ENHRY and CDR2 SYGVKD.

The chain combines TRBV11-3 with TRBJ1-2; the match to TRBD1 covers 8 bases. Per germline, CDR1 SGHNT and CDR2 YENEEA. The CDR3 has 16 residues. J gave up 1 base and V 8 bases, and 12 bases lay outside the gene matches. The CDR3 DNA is TGTGCCAGCGGGGTTGGCGGGACAGGAGTTAACTATGGCTACACCTTC. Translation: CASGVGGTGVNYGYTF.

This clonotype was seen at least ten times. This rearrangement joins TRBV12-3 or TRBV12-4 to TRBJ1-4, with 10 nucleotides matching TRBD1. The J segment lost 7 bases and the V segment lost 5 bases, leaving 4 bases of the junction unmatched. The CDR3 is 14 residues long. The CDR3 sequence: CASSPRDRGEKLFF. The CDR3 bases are TGTGCCAGCAGTCCCCGGGACAGGGGTGAAAAACTGTTTTTT.

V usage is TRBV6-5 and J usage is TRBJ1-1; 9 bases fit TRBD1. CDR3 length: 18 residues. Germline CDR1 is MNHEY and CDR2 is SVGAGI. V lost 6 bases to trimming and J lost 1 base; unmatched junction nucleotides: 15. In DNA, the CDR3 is TGTGCCAGCAGGATACAGGGGGCGGGGAGTTTTGGGAACACTGAAGCTTTCTTT. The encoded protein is CASRIQGAGSFGNTEAFF.

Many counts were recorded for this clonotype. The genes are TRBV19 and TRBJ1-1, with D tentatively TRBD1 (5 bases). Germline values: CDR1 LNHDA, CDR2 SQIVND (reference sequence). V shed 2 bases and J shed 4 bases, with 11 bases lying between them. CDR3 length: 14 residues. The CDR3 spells CASSITQGSTEAFF. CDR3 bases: TGTGCCAGTAGTATAACCCAGGGCAGCACTGAAGCTTTCTTT. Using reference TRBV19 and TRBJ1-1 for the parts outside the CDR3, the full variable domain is DGGITQSPKYLFRKEGQNVTLSCEQNLNHDAMYWYRQDPGQGLRLIYYSQIVNDFQKGDIAEGYSVSREKKESFPLTVTSAQKNPTAFYLCASSITQGSTEAFFGQGTRLTVV.

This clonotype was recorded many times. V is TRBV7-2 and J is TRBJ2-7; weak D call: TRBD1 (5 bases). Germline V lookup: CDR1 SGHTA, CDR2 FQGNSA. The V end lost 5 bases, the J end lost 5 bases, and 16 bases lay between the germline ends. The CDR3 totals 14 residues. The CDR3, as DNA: TGTGCCAGCAGCCTAGGAATAGGGGTAGACGAGCAGTACTTC. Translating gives CASSLGIGVDEQYF. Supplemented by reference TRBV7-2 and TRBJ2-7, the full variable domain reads GAGVSQSPSNKVTEKGKDVELRCDPISGHTALYWYRQSLGQGLEFLIYFQGNSAPDKSGLPSDRFSAERTGGSVSTLTIQRTQQEDSAVYLCASSLGIGVDEQYFGPGTRLTVT.

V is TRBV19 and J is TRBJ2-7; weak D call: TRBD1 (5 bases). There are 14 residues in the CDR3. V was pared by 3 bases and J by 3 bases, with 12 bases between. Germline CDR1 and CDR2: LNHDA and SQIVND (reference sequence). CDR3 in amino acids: CASSIKDKVYEQYF. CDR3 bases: TGTGCCAGTAGTATTAAGGACAAGGTCTACGAGCAGTACTTC.

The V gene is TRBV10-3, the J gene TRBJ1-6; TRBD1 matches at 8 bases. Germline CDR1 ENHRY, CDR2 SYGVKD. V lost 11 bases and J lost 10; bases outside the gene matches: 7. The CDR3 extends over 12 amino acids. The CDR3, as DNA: TGTGCCTCGACAGGGGCCCCATCACCCCTCCACTTT. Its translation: CASTGAPSPLHF.

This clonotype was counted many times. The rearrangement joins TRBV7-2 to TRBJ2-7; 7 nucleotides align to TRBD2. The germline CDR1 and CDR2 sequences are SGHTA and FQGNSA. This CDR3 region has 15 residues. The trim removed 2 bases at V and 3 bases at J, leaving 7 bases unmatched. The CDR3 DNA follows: TGTGCCAGCAGCTTATTAGAGGGAGGGTTCTACGAGCAGTACTTC. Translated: CASSLLEGGFYEQYF.